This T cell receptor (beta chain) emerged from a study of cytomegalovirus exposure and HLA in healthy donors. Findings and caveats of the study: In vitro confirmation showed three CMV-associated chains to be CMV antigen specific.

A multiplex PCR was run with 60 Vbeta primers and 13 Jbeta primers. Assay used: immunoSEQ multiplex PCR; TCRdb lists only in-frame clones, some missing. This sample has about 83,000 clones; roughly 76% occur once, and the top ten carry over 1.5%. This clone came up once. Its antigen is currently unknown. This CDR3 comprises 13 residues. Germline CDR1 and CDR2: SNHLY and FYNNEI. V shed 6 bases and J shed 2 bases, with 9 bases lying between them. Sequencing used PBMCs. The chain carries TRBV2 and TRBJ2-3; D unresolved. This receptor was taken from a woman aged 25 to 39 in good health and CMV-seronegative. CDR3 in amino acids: CASRSGFTDTQYF. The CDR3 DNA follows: TGTGCCAGCAGGTCAGGTTTCACAGATACGCAGTATTTT. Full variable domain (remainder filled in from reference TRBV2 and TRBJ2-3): EPEVTQTPSHQVTQMGQEVILRCVPISNHLYFYWYRQILGQKVEFLVSFYNNEISEKSEIFDDQFSVERPDGSNFTLKIRSTKLEDSAMYFCASRSGFTDTQYFGPGTRLTVL.